These 3 T cell receptor beta chains were sequenced from one sample in a study of vaccination effects on CD4 cells after COVID-19. Antigens for these TCRs are unknown. Only in-frame clones appear in the TCRdb table, and some are missing; sequencing was by immunoSEQ multiplex PCR. The sample has 30,000 or so clones, 70% to 85% seen once. ViraFEST assay sequencing came after antigen-specific CD4+ T cells were expanded with viral peptide pools. Subsequent to roughly 9 days of culture, CD4+ T cells were isolated. This person caught SARS-CoV-2 sometime from March to December 2020, and PCR testing confirmed the infection. Sequencing used CD4+ T cells from PBMCs cultured with a peptide pool, obtained before COVID-19 vaccination. The receptor source for this set is a human donor who had a prior SARS-CoV-2 infection.

The V call is TRBV23-1, the J call TRBJ2-5, with D hard to call. TRBV23-1 is treated as an ORF (open reading frame) with a function not yet certain. V lost 7 bases to trimming and J lost 0 bases, with 18 bases between them. The CDR3 runs to 16 residues. The CDR3 region is CASTATALRYQETQYF. The CDR3 coding sequence is TGCGCCAGCACCGCTACCGCCCTCAGGTACCAAGAGACCCAGTACTTC.

J is TRBJ2-7 and V is TRBV5-1, with a weak D call TRBD2 (6 bases). V was pared by 0 bases and J by 1 base, with 11 bases between. The CDR3 length is 15 residues. Germline V gene lookup returns CDR1 SGHRS and CDR2 YFSETQ. This chain's CDR3 is CASSLVAAGSYEQYF. The CDR3 bases are TGCGCCAGCAGCTTGGTGGCCGCGGGGTCCTACGAGCAGTACTTC.

The chain uses TRBV7-2 and TRBJ2-7, with TRBD2 identical over 7 bases. Per germline, CDR1 SGHTA and CDR2 FQGNSA. The CDR3 is 15 residues long. With 4 bases clipped from V and 0 bases from J, the junction kept 6 bases outside the gene matches. The CDR3 DNA is TGTGCCAGCAGCTACTCTAGCGGTTCCTCCTACGAGCAGTACTTC. Its translation: CASSYSSGSSYEQYF. Full variable domain (missing parts from reference TRBV7-2 and TRBJ2-7): GAGVSQSPSNKVTEKGKDVELRCDPISGHTALYWYRQSLGQGLEFLIYFQGNSAPDKSGLPSDRFSAERTGGSVSTLTIQRTQQEDSAVYLCASSYSSGSSYEQYFGPGTRLTVT.